Below are 18 T cell receptor beta chains sequenced from a single sample in a study of T-cell reconstitution after alpha-beta-depleted transplantation in children (dated by TCRdb to the mid-2010s). The library was made by PCR. TCRdb names Illumina HiSeq 2500 as the instrument used. TCR library preparation used molecular barcoding, with unique molecular identifiers applied to normalize quantification of the TCRbeta repertoire. TCRdb passed the public sequencing reads through fastp at Q25 and MiXCR, retaining productive beta sequences. A single entry per CDR3 protein holds the most common genes and DNA from its merged rows. The sample table shows about 540,000 distinct CDR3 sequences, and around 18% are seen once. 3% to 3.5% of the sample belongs to the ten largest clones. Sample: PBMCs from the stem cell graft donor, taken from the stem cell graft. All receptors derive from a human donor who donated a stem cell graft to a child with acute lymphoblastic leukemia.

This clonotype appeared a single time. The chain combines TRBV27 with TRBJ2-5, with D possibly being TRBD2 (6 bases). Trimming removed 8 bases from V and 5 bases from J, with 21 bases in between. This CDR3 spans 15 amino acids. Germline values: CDR1 MNHEY, CDR2 SMNVEV (reference sequence). The CDR3 loop reads CASGNWGLGDETQYF. The CDR3 coding sequence is TGTGCCAGCGGGAATTGGGGACTGGGTGATGAGACCCAGTACTTC.

The chain combines TRBV14 with TRBJ2-7; TRBD2 matches at 13 bases. The J segment lost 0 bases and the V segment lost 4 bases, leaving 9 bases of the junction unmatched. The germline CDR1 and CDR2 sequences are SGHDN and FVKESK. The CDR3 is 18 residues long. The CDR3 DNA sequence: TGTGCCAGCAGCCCAATCTTCGGGACTAGCGGGATCTCCTACGAGCAGTACTTC. Protein product: CASSPIFGTSGISYEQYF.

The chain uses TRBV19 and TRBJ2-2; D unclear. Trimming removed 8 bases at V and 6 bases at J, with 19 bases between. This CDR3 has 15 residues. Germline V CDR1 and CDR2: LNHDA, SQIVND (reference sequence). CDR3 amino acids: CASQGLGPSPGELFF. The CDR3 coding sequence is TGTGCCAGTCAAGGGCTAGGCCCGTCCCCCGGGGAGCTGTTTTTT.

The V and J genes are TRBV5-5 and TRBJ1-2, with D maybe TRBD1 (6 bases). Germline CDR1 SGHKS, CDR2 YYEKEE (reference sequence). V was clipped by 4 bases and J by 4 bases, with 17 bases between them. CDR3 length: 15 residues. The CDR3 DNA reads as TGTGCCAGCAGCCCCTCGGGGGGCCTGGGCTATGGCTACACCTTC. The encoded protein is CASSPSGGLGYGYTF.

The V call is TRBV5-1, the J call TRBJ2-7; 7 bases line up with TRBD2. This CDR3 is built from 13 residues. Trimming cost V 2 bases and J 2 bases; bases outside gene matches: 1. CDR1 is SGHRS, CDR2 YFSETQ, per germline. The CDR3 DNA reads TGCGCCAGCAGCTTTGCGGGAGCCTACGAGCAGTACTTC. Translated, it gives CASSFAGAYEQYF.

The V and J genes are TRBV29-1 and TRBJ1-3, with D uncertain. CDR1 is SQVTM, CDR2 ANQGSEA, per germline. Trimming took 6 bases from V and 8 from J, leaving 8 bases between them. The CDR3 sequence is 10 residues long. The CDR3 DNA reads TGCAGCGTAATGCAGGACACCATATATTTT. Its protein product is CSVMQDTIYF.

CDR3: CASSLEGWGTTDTQYF. The CDR3 nucleotides read TGTGCCAGCAGTTTGGAGGGGTGGGGAACCACAGATACGCAGTATTTT. The J gene is TRBJ2-3, the V gene TRBV12-3 or TRBV12-4; possible D gene TRBD2, 6 bases. Trimming stripped 3 bases from V and 2 bases from J, with 15 bases between. The CDR3 is made up of 16 amino acids.

This sequence joins TRBV15 and TRBJ2-7; 8 bases fit TRBD2. J gave up 1 base and V 0 bases, and 5 bases lay outside the gene matches. This CDR3 has 16 residues. The germline V gene has CDR1 LNHNV and CDR2 YYDKDF (reference sequence). The DNA for the CDR3 is TGTGCCACCAGCAGAGATGGGACTAGTTTGTCCTACGAGCAGTACTTC. Its protein product is CATSRDGTSLSYEQYF.

The chain joins TRBV20-1 to TRBJ1-5; no definite D call. Trimming left V 6 bases short and J 0 bases short, with 9 bases between. The CDR3 length is 13 residues. The germline CDR1 and CDR2 sequences are DFQATT and SNEGSKA (reference sequence). CDR3 loop: CSAEVDSNQPQHF. The CDR3 DNA sequence: TGCAGTGCCGAGGTGGATAGCAATCAGCCCCAGCATTTT.

This clonotype was seen at least ten times. The chain carries TRBV5-5 and TRBJ2-7; 7 nucleotides match TRBD1. The trim removed 4 bases at V and 5 bases at J, leaving 3 bases unmatched. Germline CDR1 SGHKS, CDR2 YYEKEE (reference sequence). This CDR3 spans 12 amino acids. The CDR3 reads CASSPDRDEQYF. CDR3 nucleotide sequence: TGTGCCAGCAGCCCCGACAGGGACGAGCAGTACTTC.

CDR3 DNA sequence: TGTGCCAGCACCTGGGACAGGTTGGGCAATCAGCCCCAGCATTTT. Its translation: CASTWDRLGNQPQHF. This sequence joins TRBV6-1 and TRBJ1-5, with 8 bases matching TRBD1. Looked up from germline, CDR1 is MNHNS and CDR2 is SASEGT. Trimming removed 7 bases from V and 2 bases from J; junction bases left unmatched: 7. The CDR3 spans 15 residues.

This clonotype was observed a handful of times. The rearrangement links TRBV11-2 to TRBJ2-5; 9 positions agree with TRBD1. CDR1 and CDR2 (germline): SGHAT, FQNNGV. This CDR3 contains 15 residues. V shed 4 bases and J 5 bases; nucleotides not matched to a gene: 8. The CDR3 DNA reads TGTGCCAGCAGCTCACCGGGACAGGGTGCTGAGACCCAGTACTTC. It yields the protein CASSSPGQGAETQYF.

The chain couples TRBV5-1 to TRBJ2-5; TRBD2 agrees at 10 bases. J was trimmed by 5 bases and V by 4 bases; bases with no gene match: 8. Germline CDR1 and CDR2: SGHRS and YFSETQ. This CDR3 is 15 amino acids long. The DNA for the CDR3 is TGCGCCAGCAGCCATCTAGCGGGAGAGATGGAGACCCAGTACTTC. Amino acid sequence: CASSHLAGEMETQYF.

This chain joins TRBV12-3 or TRBV12-4 and TRBJ2-7; D might be TRBD2 (6 bases). This CDR3 is 13 amino acids long. V gave up 6 bases and J gave up 3 bases, with 12 bases separating them. For the CDR3, the DNA is TGTGCCAGCAGCTGGACTACTCTCTACGAGCAGTACTTC. It yields the protein CASSWTTLYEQYF.

A few counts support this clonotype. The chain combines TRBV2 with TRBJ2-1; a weak D match, TRBD2 (5 bases). Germline-derived CDR1 and CDR2 are SNHLY and FYNNEI. Deletions cut 4 bases from V and 2 bases from J, with 9 bases between. CDR3 length: 14 residues. CDR3 nucleotides: TGTGCCAGCAGTGGGCGGGCTACCTACAATGAGCAGTTCTTC. This sequence encodes CASSGRATYNEQFF.

This rearrangement joins TRBV4-1 to TRBJ2-4, with TRBD1 identical over 7 bases. In germline, CDR1 is MGHRA, CDR2 YSYEKL. V dropped 2 bases and J dropped 7; count of bases not matched to a gene: 8. The CDR3 loop spans 15 amino acids. CDR3 DNA: TGCGCCAGCAGCCAAATCGTAACAGGGGCGAACATTCAGTACTTC. This gives the protein CASSQIVTGANIQYF.

This clonotype was seen only a few times. The V call is TRBV4-2, the J call TRBJ1-4; the D is unclear. CDR3 length: 16 amino acids. Trimming took off 0 bases at V and 0 bases at J, with 8 bases between the two ends. In germline, CDR1 is LGHNA, CDR2 YNFKEQ. CDR3 loop: CASSQELSATNEKLFF. Here the CDR3 DNA reads TGTGCCAGCAGCCAAGAATTGAGTGCAACTAATGAAAAACTGTTTTTT.

V and J are TRBV7-9 and TRBJ1-2; D is unresolved. Trimming removed 0 bases from V and 0 bases from J, with 8 bases in between. This CDR3 contains 15 residues. Germline lookup yields CDR1 SEHNR and CDR2 FQNEAQ (reference sequence). CDR3 DNA sequence: TGTGCCAGCAGCTTAGCGGCAGGATCTAACTATGGCTACACCTTC. Its translation is CASSLAAGSNYGYTF.